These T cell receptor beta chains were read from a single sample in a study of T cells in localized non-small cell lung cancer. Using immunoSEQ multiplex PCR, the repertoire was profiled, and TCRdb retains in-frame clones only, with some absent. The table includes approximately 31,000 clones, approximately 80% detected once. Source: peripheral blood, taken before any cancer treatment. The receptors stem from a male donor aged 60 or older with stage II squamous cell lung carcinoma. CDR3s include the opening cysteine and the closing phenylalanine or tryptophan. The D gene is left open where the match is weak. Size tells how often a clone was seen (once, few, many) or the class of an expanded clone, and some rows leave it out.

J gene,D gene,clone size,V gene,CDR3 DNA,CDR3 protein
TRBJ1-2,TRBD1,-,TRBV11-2,TGTGCCAGCAGCCCCGGGTGGGACAGGGGGCGCGTTTCCGATGGCTACACCTTC,CASSPGWDRGRVSDGYTF
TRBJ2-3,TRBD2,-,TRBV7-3,TGTGCCAGCACCCCGGGGGGGGAAGATACGCAGTATTTT,CASTPGGEDTQYF
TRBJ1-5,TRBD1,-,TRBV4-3,TGCGCCAGCAGCCAGGACAGGGGTAGCAATCAGCCCCAGCATTTT,CASSQDRGSNQPQHF
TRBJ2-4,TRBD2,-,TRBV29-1,TGCAGCGTTGCCGGGACTAGCACAAAAAACATTCAGTACTTC,CSVAGTSTKNIQYF
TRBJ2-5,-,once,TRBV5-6,TGTGCCAGCAGCCGAGGGGCAGGAGAGACCCAGTACTTC,CASSRGAGETQYF
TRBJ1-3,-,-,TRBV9,TGTGCCAGCAGCGTAGGACAGTTTAACTCTGGAAACACCATATATTTT,CASSVGQFNSGNTIYF
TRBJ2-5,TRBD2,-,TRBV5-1,TGCGCCAGCAGCTTCGAGCGGGAGGAGACCCAGTACTTC,CASSFEREETQYF
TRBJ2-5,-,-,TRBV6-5,TGTGCCAGCAGGGTCCCGGGTGGGGAGACCCAGTACTTC,CASRVPGGETQYF
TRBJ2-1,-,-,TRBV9,TGTGCCAGCAGCACTGCTGGGTGGGATGAGCAGTTCTTC,CASSTAGWDEQFF
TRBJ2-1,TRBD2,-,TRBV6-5,TGTGCCAGCAGCCCCGGACTAGATTATTACAATGAGCAGTTCTTC,CASSPGLDYYNEQFF
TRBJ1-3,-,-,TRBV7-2,TGTGCCAGCAGCTTAGCCCCGTCGACCCAAGCTGGAAACACCATATATTTT,CASSLAPSTQAGNTIYF
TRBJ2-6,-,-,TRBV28,TGTGCTTCGGACGGCGACTCTGGGGCCAACGTCCTGACTTTC,CASDGDSGANVLTF
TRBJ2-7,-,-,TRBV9,TGTGCCAGCAGCGTAGAGGTGGGGCCCCCCTACGAGCAGTACTTC,CASSVEVGPPYEQYF
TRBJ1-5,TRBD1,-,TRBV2,TGTGCCAGCAGTGAAACAGGGGGCTCGCGTCAGCCCCAGCATTTT,CASSETGGSRQPQHF
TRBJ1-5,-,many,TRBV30,TGTGCCTGGATGCTCTTTGGGGCTGGCAATCAGCCCCAGCATTTT,CAWMLFGAGNQPQHF
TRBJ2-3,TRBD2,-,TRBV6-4,TGTGCCAGCAGTGACGGCGGGGGGGCAGATACGCAGTATTTT,CASSDGGGADTQYF
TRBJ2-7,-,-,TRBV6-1,TGTGCCAGCAGTTCGACATTGTCCTACGAGCAGTACTTC,CASSSTLSYEQYF
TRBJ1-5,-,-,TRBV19,TGTGCCAGTAGTCGGGACCACAGCAATCAGCCCCAGCATTTT,CASSRDHSNQPQHF
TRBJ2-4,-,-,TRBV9,TGTGCCAGCAGCGTAGCGGGGATATCTTGGGACATTCAGTACTTC,CASSVAGISWDIQYF
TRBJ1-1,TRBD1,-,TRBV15,TGTGCCACCAGCAGAGATCTGAGACAGGGCGGCACTGAAGCTTTCTTT,CATSRDLRQGGTEAFF
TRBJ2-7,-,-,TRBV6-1,TGTGCCAGCAGTGAAGCGGCAGACTCCTACGAGCAGTACTTC,CASSEAADSYEQYF
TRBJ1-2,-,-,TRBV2,TGTGCCAGCAGGCCCGCAGACTATGGCTACACCTTC,CASRPADYGYTF
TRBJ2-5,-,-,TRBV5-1,TGCGCCAGCAGCTACGAAGGGGCCCAGTACTTC,CASSYEGAQYF
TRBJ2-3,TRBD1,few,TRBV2,TGTGCCAGCAGTGGGGGGACAGGGTCCACAGATACGCAGTATTTT,CASSGGTGSTDTQYF
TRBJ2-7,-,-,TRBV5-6,TGTGCCAGCAGCTTGGAACGGGACACCCGTTCCAACGAGCAGTACTTC,CASSLERDTRSNEQYF
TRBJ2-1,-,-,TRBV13,TGTGCCAGCAGCTCCTACCGGACTGACAATGAGCAGTTCTTC,CASSSYRTDNEQFF
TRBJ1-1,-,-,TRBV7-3,TGTGCCAGCAGCTTACGAGGGGGGCAACTGAACACTGAAGCTTTCTTT,CASSLRGGQLNTEAFF
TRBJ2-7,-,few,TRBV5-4,TGTGCCAGCGGGCAGCTTTACCCCTACGAGCAGTACTTC,CASGQLYPYEQYF
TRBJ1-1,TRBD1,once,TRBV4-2,TGTGCCAGCAGCCAAGGACAGGGCGAAACTGAAGCTTTCTTT,CASSQGQGETEAFF
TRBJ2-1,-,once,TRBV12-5,TGTGCTAGTGGTTTGCCTACGGGGGTAGGGAATGAGCAGTTCTTC,CASGLPTGVGNEQFF
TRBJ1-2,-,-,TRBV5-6,TGTGCCAGCAGCTTGGGTATTCGGGGGACCCCTTCTAACTATGGCTACACCTTC,CASSLGIRGTPSNYGYTF
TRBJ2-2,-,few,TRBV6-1,TGTGCCAGCAGTTCCACCGGGCCCGGGGAGCTGTTTTTT,CASSSTGPGELFF
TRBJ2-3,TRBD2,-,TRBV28,TGTGCCAGCAGTTTATCAGTGGGACTAGACGCAGATACGCAGTATTTT,CASSLSVGLDADTQYF
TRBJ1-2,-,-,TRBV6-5,TGTGCCACCATCTCGGGACTTACGAGGGGCTACACCTTC,CATISGLTRGYTF
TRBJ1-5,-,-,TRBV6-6,TGTGCCAGCAGTTACTCCGGATCGAGCCAGCCCCAGCATTTT,CASSYSGSSQPQHF
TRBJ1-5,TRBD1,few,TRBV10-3,TGTGCCATCAGTGAAACAGGGGGCGATCAGCCCCAGCATTTT,CAISETGGDQPQHF
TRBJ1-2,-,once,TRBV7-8,TGTGCCAGCAGCCCAAGGACGGCATACTATGGCTACACCTTC,CASSPRTAYYGYTF
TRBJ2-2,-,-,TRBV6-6,TGTGCCAGCAGCCCCTCAGCGAGCACCGGGGAGCTGTTTTTT,CASSPSASTGELFF
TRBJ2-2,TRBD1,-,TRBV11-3,TGTGCCAGCAGCCCACATGGGACAGGGGATGGTTCGCGCGGGGAGCTGTTTTTT,CASSPHGTGDGSRGELFF
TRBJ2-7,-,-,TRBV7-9,TGTGCCAGCAGCCTAGGACGGGGCTACGAGCAGTACTTC,CASSLGRGYEQYF
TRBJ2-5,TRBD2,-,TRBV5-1,TGCGCCAGCAGCCCCGGTGGGCTAGCGGGAGGGCGAGAGACCCAGTACTTC,CASSPGGLAGGRETQYF
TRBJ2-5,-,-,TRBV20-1,TGCAGTGCCAACCGACAAGAGACCCAGTACTTC,CSANRQETQYF
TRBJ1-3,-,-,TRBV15,TGTGCCACCAGCAGAGACGGCTCTGGAAACACCATATATTTT,CATSRDGSGNTIYF
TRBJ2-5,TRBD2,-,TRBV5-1,TGCGCCAGCAGCTTGGGAGCGGGGGGGAAAGAGACCCAGTACTTC,CASSLGAGGKETQYF
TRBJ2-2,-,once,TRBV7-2,TGTGCCAGCAGCTTAGTAGGTGGGAGCCACACCGGGGAGCTGTTTTTT,CASSLVGGSHTGELFF
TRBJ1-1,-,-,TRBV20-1,TGCAGTGCCTCGAGGCAGACTGAAGCTTTCTTT,CSASRQTEAFF
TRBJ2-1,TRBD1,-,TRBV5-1,TGCGCCAGCAGCTTGGCCGTAGGGGGCCCCTACAATGAGCAGTTCTTC,CASSLAVGGPYNEQFF
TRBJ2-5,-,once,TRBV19,TGTGCCAGTAGTATCGTGGGAAGTGGGGGCGCCCAAGAGACCCAGTACTTC,CASSIVGSGGAQETQYF
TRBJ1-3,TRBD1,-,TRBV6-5,TGTGCCAGCAGTTACCAGGGCACAGGGGCTGGAAACACCATATATTTT,CASSYQGTGAGNTIYF
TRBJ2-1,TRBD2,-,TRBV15,TGTGCCACCAGCAGAGATTCTGGCGGGGGAGGTGAGCAGTTCTTC,CATSRDSGGGGEQFF